A single sample gave rise to the 25 T cell receptor beta chains below, sequenced in a study of cytomegalovirus exposure and HLA in healthy donors. The table came from immunoSEQ multiplex PCR; TCRdb's copy has only in-frame clones and leaves some out. The sample has approximately 80,000 clones, more than 85% seen once. Material: PBMCs. The receptors shown here come from a woman in her 30s in good health and CMV-seronegative.

The chain couples TRBV5-1 to TRBJ1-1, with D unclear. Germline assignment: CDR1 SGHRS and CDR2 YFSETQ. The V end lost 7 bases, the J end lost 1 base, and 11 bases lay between the germline ends. CDR3 size: 13 residues. CDR3 loop: CASAMRPNTEAFF. The CDR3 region has the DNA TGCGCCAGCGCTATGCGGCCGAACACTGAAGCTTTCTTT.

The rearrangement joins TRBV30 to TRBJ1-1; 7 nucleotides match TRBD1. Germline CDR1 is GTSNPN and CDR2 is SVGIG (reference sequence). CDR3 length: 13 residues. V lost 8 bases and J lost 3; bases outside the gene matches: 9. The CDR3 DNA reads as TGTGCCAGATACAGGGGAAGTTACACTGAAGCTTTCTTT. The encoded protein is CARYRGSYTEAFF.

This chain connects TRBV5-1 to TRBJ2-2, with a tentative D call TRBD2 (5 bases). CDR3 length: 17 amino acids. The V and J ends lost 4 bases and 3 bases respectively, with 19 bases between them. CDR1 is SGHRS, CDR2 YFSETQ, per germline. The CDR3 DNA reads as TGCGCCAGCAGCGGAGGTGTTCGGGTAGAGGACACCGGGGAGCTGTTTTTT. Residues: CASSGGVRVEDTGELFF.

The gene calls are TRBV30 and TRBJ2-3; 10 nucleotides match TRBD2. J gave up 0 bases and V 2 bases, and 2 bases lay outside the gene matches. This CDR3 is built from 15 residues. Germline assignment: CDR1 GTSNPN and CDR2 SVGIG (reference sequence). In DNA form, the CDR3 reads TGTGCCTGGAGTCTGACTAGCGGGAGCACAGATACGCAGTATTTT. Its translation: CAWSLTSGSTDTQYF. The full variable domain, in which reference TRBV30 and TRBJ2-3 provide the parts outside the CDR3, is SQTIHQWPATLVQPVGSPLSLECTVEGTSNPNLYWYRQAAGRGLQLLFYSVGIGQISSEVPQNLSASRPQDRQFILSSKKLLLSDSGFYLCAWSLTSGSTDTQYFGPGTRLTVL.

The chain couples TRBV28 to TRBJ1-4, with 12 bases lining up with TRBD1. V lost 4 bases, J lost 5 bases, and 14 bases stayed unmatched. CDR3 length equals 19 residues. Per germline, CDR1 MDHEN and CDR2 SYDVKM. For the CDR3, the DNA is TGTGCCAGCAGTTCCACGGGACAGGGGGCGAACTATTGGAATGAAAAACTGTTTTTT. Translation: CASSSTGQGANYWNEKLFF.

The chain uses TRBV4-1 and TRBJ2-1; 13 bases fit TRBD2. The CDR3 contains 16 residues. V shed 2 bases, J shed 8 bases, and the junction held 6 bases outside the gene matches. CDR1 MGHRA and CDR2 YSYEKL come from the germline V gene. CDR3 DNA sequence: TGCGCCAGCAGCCAATTAAGACTAGCGGGAGGAGATGAGCAGTTCTTC. Translated, it gives CASSQLRLAGGDEQFF.

V is TRBV13 and J is TRBJ2-1; TRBD1 aligns across 8 bases. Germline V gene sequence: CDR1 PRHDT, CDR2 FYEKMQ (reference sequence). V was clipped by 4 bases and J by 8 bases; unmatched bases: 10. CDR3 size: 15 residues. The CDR3 DNA follows: TGTGCCAGCAGCTCTCGGACAGGGCTAGTTTATGAGCAGTTCTTC. Encoded protein: CASSSRTGLVYEQFF.

This chain links TRBV29-1 with TRBJ2-3, with 8 bases fitting TRBD2. From germline, CDR1 is SQVTM and CDR2 ANQGSEA. Trimming removed 3 bases from V and 4 bases from J; junction bases left unmatched: 9. This CDR3 region has 15 residues. Here the CDR3 reads CSVEVAGGRADTQYF. As DNA, the CDR3 is TGCAGCGTTGAGGTCGCGGGGGGCCGGGCAGATACGCAGTATTTT.

The rearrangement joins TRBV28 to TRBJ2-6; TRBD2 is a possible D gene (7 bases). The CDR3 has 16 amino acids. V was cut by 6 bases and J by 0 bases, with 12 bases left in between. The germline V gene has CDR1 MDHEN and CDR2 SYDVKM. The CDR3 region is CASRQGLSSGANVLTF. CDR3 DNA sequence: TGTGCCAGCAGACAGGGACTAAGCTCTGGGGCCAACGTCCTGACTTTC.

The chain couples TRBV7-8 to TRBJ2-7, with 9 nucleotides matching TRBD1. The CDR3 runs 14 residues. V dropped 8 bases and J dropped 3; count of bases not matched to a gene: 8. Germline V CDR1 and CDR2: SGHVS, FQNEAQ. The CDR3 sequence: CASAGQGMYYEQYF. CDR3 DNA sequence: TGTGCCAGCGCCGGACAGGGGATGTACTACGAGCAGTACTTC. The variable domain in full, with the rest retrieved from reference TRBV7-8 and TRBJ2-7, is GAGVSQSPRYKVAKRGQDVALRCDPISGHVSLFWYQQALGQGPEFLTYFQNEAQLDKSGLPSDRFFAERPEGSVSTLKIQRTQQEDSAVYLCASAGQGMYYEQYFGPGTRLTVT.

Here the CDR3 reads CASRDWDTDTQYF. For the CDR3, the DNA is TGTGCCAGCCGGGACTGGGACACAGATACGCAGTATTTT. The rearrangement joins TRBV6-1 to TRBJ2-3, with a weak D call TRBD2 (6 bases). The length of the CDR3 is 13 residues. V was clipped by 8 bases and J by 2 bases, with 11 bases between them. CDR1 and CDR2 (germline): MNHNS, SASEGT.

J is TRBJ1-4 and V is TRBV28; 7 bases line up with TRBD1. Germline V gene sequence: CDR1 MDHEN, CDR2 SYDVKM. The J segment lost 8 bases and the V segment lost 6 bases, leaving 24 bases of the junction unmatched. The CDR3 has 19 amino acids. The CDR3 loop is CASRSRQGKSFGVLEKLFF. The DNA of the CDR3 is TGTGCCAGCAGATCCCGACAGGGTAAATCCTTTGGGGTATTGGAAAAACTGTTTTTT.

The CDR3 DNA reads TGTGCCAGCAGTTACTCGATTTTGGAGGGCGAGCAGTACTTC. Protein sequence: CASSYSILEGEQYF. V is TRBV6-5 and J is TRBJ2-7; tentatively, D is TRBD2 (6 bases). V was trimmed by 0 bases and J by 6 bases, leaving 12 bases between them. The CDR3 totals 14 residues. Germline CDR1 reads MNHEY; CDR2 reads SVGAGI.

The chain couples TRBV5-1 to TRBJ2-1; maybe TRBD2 (7 bases). Germline V gene sequence: CDR1 SGHRS, CDR2 YFSETQ. The CDR3 is 18 residues long. Trimming removed 0 bases at V and 4 bases at J, with 20 bases between. This chain's CDR3 is CASSLVRGPGGQYNEQFF. CDR3 in DNA: TGCGCCAGCAGCTTGGTGCGTGGCCCGGGGGGCCAATACAATGAGCAGTTCTTC.

The rearrangement uses TRBV11-2 and TRBJ2-1; weak D call: TRBD2 (6 bases). V shed 5 bases and J shed 1 base, with 15 bases lying between them. The CDR3 runs to 16 residues. CDR1 and CDR2 (germline): SGHAT, FQNNGV. CDR3: CASSPSGEISYNEQFF. For the CDR3, the DNA is TGTGCCAGCAGCCCATCGGGGGAGATTTCCTACAATGAGCAGTTCTTC.

The rearrangement joins TRBV7-3 to TRBJ2-7, with 8 bases matching TRBD1. The V and J ends lost 3 bases and 4 bases, in that order; junction bases with no gene match: 5. The CDR3 is made up of 14 amino acids. Per germline, CDR1 SGHTA and CDR2 FQGTGA. As DNA, the CDR3 is TGTGCCAGCAGCTTGCAGGGGGCTTCGTACGAGCAGTACTTC. Its translation is CASSLQGASYEQYF.

The rearrangement joins TRBV19 to TRBJ2-5, with 7 bases identical to TRBD2. The CDR3 has 13 amino acids. V lost 1 base to trimming and J lost 4 bases; unmatched junction nucleotides: 0. Germline-derived CDR1 and CDR2 are LNHDA and SQIVND (reference sequence). CDR3 in DNA: TGTGCCAGTAGTATAGGGGGGGGAGAGACCCAGTACTTC. It specifies CASSIGGGETQYF.

This chain links TRBV2 with TRBJ1-2; D might be TRBD1 (6 bases). This CDR3 comprises 12 residues. Trimming pared 5 bases from V and 8 bases from J, leaving 12 bases between. Per the germline V gene, CDR1 is SNHLY and CDR2 is FYNNEI. CDR3 DNA sequence: TGTGCCAGCAGTCTTGGGGGCCAAGGCTACACCTTC. It codes for CASSLGGQGYTF.

V is TRBV7-2 and J is TRBJ1-2; D gene unclear. Trimming removed 1 base from V and 3 bases from J, with 6 bases in between. Germline values: CDR1 SGHTA, CDR2 FQGNSA. CDR3 length: 13 amino acids. CDR3 loop: CASSLDSYYGYTF. The CDR3 bases are TGTGCCAGCAGCTTAGACAGCTACTATGGCTACACCTTC.

This chain's CDR3 is CASSVEGQSSYNEQFF. The CDR3 nucleotides read TGTGCCAGCAGCGTAGAGGGACAGAGCTCCTACAATGAGCAGTTCTTC. This chain joins TRBV9 and TRBJ2-1; TRBD1 agrees at 7 bases. The ends lost 0 bases at V and 0 bases at J; junction bases unmatched: 3. In germline, CDR1 is SGDLS, CDR2 YYNGEE. The CDR3 is 16 amino acids.

This chain connects TRBV7-2 to TRBJ1-1; tentatively, D is TRBD1 (5 bases). V shed 5 bases and J shed 0 bases, with 16 bases lying between them. This CDR3 spans 16 amino acids. Per germline, CDR1 SGHTA and CDR2 FQGNSA. Here the CDR3 reads CASSATFDRLNTEAFF. In nucleotides, the CDR3 is TGTGCCAGCAGCGCCACTTTCGACAGATTGAACACTGAAGCTTTCTTT. The full variable domain, rest sourced from reference TRBV7-2 and TRBJ1-1, is GAGVSQSPSNKVTEKGKDVELRCDPISGHTALYWYRQSLGQGLEFLIYFQGNSAPDKSGLPSDRFSAERTGGSVSTLTIQRTQQEDSAVYLCASSATFDRLNTEAFFGQGTRLTVV.

The chain recombines TRBV4-2 with TRBJ2-2; 10 bases map to TRBD2. CDR3 length equals 16 residues. The germline gives CDR1 LGHNA, CDR2 YNFKEQ. Trimming removed 3 bases from V and 4 bases from J; junction bases left unmatched: 5. CDR3 coding DNA: TGTGCCAGCAGCCAGCCTAGCGGGAGAATCACCGGGGAGCTGTTTTTT. The encoded protein is CASSQPSGRITGELFF.

The genes are TRBV6-1 and TRBJ2-5; possible D gene TRBD2, 7 bases. Trimming removed 4 bases from V and 5 bases from J, with 14 bases in between. The CDR3 runs to 14 residues. CDR1 and CDR2 from the germline V gene are MNHNS and SASEGT. The CDR3 coding sequence is TGTGCCAGCAGTGCGGGGGGCCTGCTGGAGACCCAGTACTTC. Residues: CASSAGGLLETQYF.

The V and J genes are TRBV27 and TRBJ1-6; 10 bases are shared with TRBD1. Trimming at V came to 5 bases and at J to 7 bases, leaving 8 bases not matched to a gene. This CDR3 region has 16 residues. Germline loops: CDR1 MNHEY, CDR2 SMNVEV (reference sequence). The chain's CDR3 is CASSNVPGQGNSPLHF. The CDR3 DNA reads as TGTGCCAGCAGTAACGTCCCGGGACAGGGGAATTCACCCCTCCACTTT.

The genes are TRBV6-1 and TRBJ2-7; no clear D. CDR1 is MNHNS and CDR2 is SASEGT in the germline V gene. This CDR3 has 14 amino acids. Trimming stripped 4 bases from V and 3 bases from J, with 13 bases between. The CDR3, as DNA: TGTGCCAGCAGTGGCAGGCATTTACACTACGAGCAGTACTTC. This translates into CASSGRHLHYEQYF.